This record looks at one TCR beta chain sequence and its context. What this receptor recognizes is not known. Per-base qualities were not stored, and no clone one base away is much larger. Genomic DNA was isolated using the Qiagen DNeasy kit from unsorted PBMCs as well as from negatively selected CD4+ and CD8+ fractions. Using primers that anneal to V and J segments, immunoSEQ multiplex PCR amplified the TCR beta CDR3 regions. A synthetic immune receptor repertoire was used to minimize amplification bias, and any residual bias was removed computationally once sequencing was done. Per the authors' processing: Custom Python scripts were used to quantify repertoire diversity as the Shannon entropy index. The unsorted, CD4+ and CD8+ repertoires were each analyzed separately, with the exception of combined analyses, where CD4+ and CD8+ sequences were merged in silico. Clonal expansion was defined as a frequency increase of at least 2-fold after treatment compared with C1D1, and clones undetected at baseline were assigned a pseudocount of 0.5. Singleton clones were defined as clones with 0 or 1 copy at C1D1, and non-singleton clones were defined as clones with 2 or more copies. By matching protein sequences in sorted samples from the same patient, clones expanded in unsorted samples were annotated as CD4+, CD8+ or unknown. Wilcoxon tests were applied to paired samples to test diversity changes from C1D1 to C4D1. The clones in this table, taken by TCRdb from immuneACCESS, are in-frame only. Not every clone is retained; where verified, under half of the shortfall comes from an unresolved V gene, and the cause of the rest is unknown. That table furnishes V, J and clone size, whereas the DNA furnished D and trimming. The sample table records about 29,000 clones; just over 70% of these occur just once. The top ten clonotypes cover 3.5% to 4% of the sample.

The time point label here, explained by the study, means: cycle 2 day 1 (C2D1) of nivolumab. All trial patients had relapsed after autologous stem cell transplantation, with cohorts A, B and C differing in prior brentuximab vedotin exposure. A total of fewer than 65 patients with relapsed/refractory classical Hodgkin lymphoma made up the trial cohort, and each patient's best overall response was complete response, partial response or progressive disease. Trial patients were treated with single-agent nivolumab in the multi-cohort phase II CheckMate 205 trial. An independent review committee assessed best overall response by applying the 2007 International Working Group response criteria. Trial PBMCs were collected immediately before nivolumab initiation (C1D1) and during therapy at cycle 2 day 1 and cycle 4 day 1. Peripheral blood was collected in 8 mL Vacutainer Cell Preparation Tubes, from which PBMCs were isolated by centrifugation and then cryopreserved.

CDR1 is given as MDHEN and CDR2 as SYDVKM, both from the germline V gene. Trimming leaves V shorter by 10 bases and J shorter by 8 bases, with the junction holding 6 bases beyond the gene matches. The CDR3 runs 11 residues from the cysteine to the phenylalanine. Of the read, only the CDR3 DNA is kept; its 33 bases are in frame from base 1. This sample is drawn from a study of PD-1 blockade in classical Hodgkin lymphoma (dated by TCRdb to the early 2020s). Broadly, across the study: Nivolumab dosing was 3 mg/kg intravenously every 2 weeks, continuing until either disease progression or unacceptable toxicity. The study used CyTOF and TCR beta sequencing to define a peripheral blood immune signature of response to PD-1 blockade in classical Hodgkin lymphoma.

Broad study findings and their caveats: Among trial patients, those achieving complete response had baseline diversity similar to that of newly diagnosed patients, while diversity was significantly lower in partial responders and progressors. Lower diversity was seen in patients whose nivolumab began less than 1 year after ASCT, and these patients were left out of later analyses so that immune reconstitution would not confound the results. Baseline TCR diversity was reported as lower in newly diagnosed patients than in healthy donors, and lower still in relapsed/refractory patients. Only a single clinical trial cohort was studied, and what caused the repertoire differences, possibly disease activity or prior therapy, remained undefined. By C4D1, a significant rise was seen in CD4+ TCR diversity but not in CD8+ TCR diversity (p=0.0027 vs p=0.16), and the rise was most apparent among complete responders (p=0.02).

This specimen was peripheral blood mononuclear cells (PBMCs), taken before the second cycle of nivolumab. This receptor was taken from a human donor with classical Hodgkin lymphoma. Recombination connected TRBV28 to TRBJ1-2; 8 bases in the junction line up with TRBD1. The CDR3 reads CAIGQGRGYTF. In nucleotide form, the sequence is TGTGCCATTGGACAGGGTCGAGGCTACACCTTC.